Each of the 10 T cell receptor beta chains below was sequenced from the same sample in a study of cytomegalovirus exposure and HLA in healthy donors. PCR used 60 Vbeta primers and 13 Jbeta primers. Assay used: immunoSEQ multiplex PCR; TCRdb lists only in-frame clones, some missing. The sample includes more than 90,000 clones, roughly 79% of them seen just once. Sequenced input: PBMCs. These receptors all come from a man in his forties in good health and CMV-seronegative.

This clone was observed a single time. This chain's CDR3 is CASSLVGESNEQFF. The CDR3 nucleotides are TGCGCCAGCAGCTTGGTTGGGGAGTCCAATGAGCAGTTCTTC. The chain joins TRBV5-1 to TRBJ2-1; a weak D match, TRBD2 (5 bases). The germline CDR1 and CDR2 sequences are SGHRS and YFSETQ. Trimming shortened V by 0 bases and J by 6 bases, and 10 bases separated the two germline ends. The CDR3 is made up of 14 amino acids.

This clone was detected once. V is TRBV4-2 and J is TRBJ1-1; maybe TRBD1 (6 bases). This CDR3 has 15 amino acids. V was pared by 0 bases and J by 5 bases, with 13 bases between. Per germline, CDR1 LGHNA and CDR2 YNFKEQ. The CDR3 loop reads CASSQDRGRGTEAFF. Here the CDR3 DNA reads TGTGCCAGCAGCCAAGATCGGGGGCGGGGGACTGAAGCTTTCTTT.

V is TRBV7-9 and J is TRBJ2-6, with D unclear. Trimming cost V 2 bases and J 0 bases, with 14 bases left between them. The CDR3 length is 18 residues. The germline CDR1 and CDR2 sequences are SEHNR and FQNEAQ (reference sequence). CDR3: CASSLPPVQNSGANVLTF. CDR3 coding DNA: TGTGCCAGCAGCTTACCACCCGTACAGAACTCTGGGGCCAACGTCCTGACTTTC.

The CDR3 DNA reads as TGTGCCACCAGCAGAGAGGGCGGGCTCACAGGGGGTCGAACTGAAGCTTTCTTT. Protein product: CATSREGGLTGGRTEAFF. The V gene is TRBV15, the J gene TRBJ1-1, with TRBD1 matching 8 bases. V shed 0 bases and J 5 bases; nucleotides not matched to a gene: 14. This CDR3 has 18 residues. Germline V gene data show CDR1 as LNHNV and CDR2 as YYDKDF (reference sequence).

This clone was seen a handful of times. The rearrangement joins TRBV7-2 to TRBJ2-5; the match to TRBD2 covers 7 bases. The better agreement between TRBJ2-7 and the DNA end casts doubt on the J call. Germline lookup yields CDR1 SGHTA and CDR2 FQGNSA. This CDR3 is built from 16 residues. The CDR3 sequence is CASSLGGAGPSYEQYF. The CDR3 region has the DNA TGTGCCAGCAGCTTAGGGGGAGCGGGGCCGTCCTACGAGCAGTACTTC.

The rearrangement uses TRBV5-6 and TRBJ1-2; a possible D gene is TRBD1 (6 bases). Germline CDR1 and CDR2: SGHDT and YYEEEE. V was clipped by 4 bases and J by 5 bases, with 15 bases between them. The CDR3 has 14 amino acids. DNA of the CDR3: TGTGCCAGCAGCATGACAGGTGGGCCTTATGGCTACACCTTC. This sequence encodes CASSMTGGPYGYTF.

The rearrangement joins TRBV10-3 to TRBJ1-1; a possible D gene is TRBD1 (6 bases). Trimming removed 8 bases at V and 1 base at J, with 20 bases between. The CDR3 consists of 16 residues. Germline assignment: CDR1 ENHRY and CDR2 SYGVKD. The CDR3 spells CAIGGGRRTANTEAFF. CDR3 DNA: TGTGCCATCGGAGGAGGACGTCGGACAGCGAACACTGAAGCTTTCTTT.

The chain joins TRBV18 to TRBJ1-1; D might be TRBD1 (5 bases). Trimming took 1 base from V and 1 from J, leaving 10 bases between them. Per germline, CDR1 KGHSH and CDR2 LQKENI. This CDR3 has 15 amino acids. This CDR3 reads CASSPQGSENTEAFF. CDR3 DNA: TGTGCCAGCTCACCACAGGGGTCGGAGAACACTGAAGCTTTCTTT.

V gene TRBV4-2 combines with J gene TRBJ2-3, with a possible D match to TRBD2 (5 bases). V was trimmed by 1 base and J by 1 base, leaving 18 bases between them. Germline assignment: CDR1 LGHNA and CDR2 YNFKEQ. The CDR3 covers 18 residues. CDR3 residues: CASSQGVREGTRTDTQYF. As DNA, the CDR3 is TGTGCCAGCAGCCAAGGAGTGAGGGAAGGAACCCGCACAGATACGCAGTATTTT.

This clone was detected only once. This chain uses TRBV7-9 with TRBJ1-2; D is ambiguous. Per the germline V gene, CDR1 is SEHNR and CDR2 is FQNEAQ (reference sequence). The V and J ends lost 7 bases and 6 bases respectively, with 18 bases between them. This CDR3 comprises 14 residues. CDR3 in amino acids: CASTKYGDRDGYTF. The CDR3 nucleotides read TGTGCCAGCACCAAATACGGGGATCGGGATGGCTACACCTTC.